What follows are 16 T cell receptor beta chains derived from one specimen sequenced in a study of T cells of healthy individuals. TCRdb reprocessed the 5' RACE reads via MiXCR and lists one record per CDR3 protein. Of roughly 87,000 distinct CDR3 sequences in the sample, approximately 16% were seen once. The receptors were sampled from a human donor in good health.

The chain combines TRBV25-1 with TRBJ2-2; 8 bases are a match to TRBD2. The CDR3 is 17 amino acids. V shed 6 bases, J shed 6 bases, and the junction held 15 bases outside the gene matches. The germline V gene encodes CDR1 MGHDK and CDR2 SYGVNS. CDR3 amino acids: CASRGTRGEREPGELFF. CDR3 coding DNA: TGTGCCAGCAGAGGGACTAGGGGAGAAAGGGAGCCCGGGGAGCTGTTTTTT. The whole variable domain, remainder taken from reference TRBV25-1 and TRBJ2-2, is EADIYQTPRYLVIGTGKKITLECSQTMGHDKMYWYQQDPGMELHLIHYSYGVNSTEKGDLSSESTVSRIRTEHFPLTLESARPSHTSQYLCASRGTRGEREPGELFFGEGSRLTVL.

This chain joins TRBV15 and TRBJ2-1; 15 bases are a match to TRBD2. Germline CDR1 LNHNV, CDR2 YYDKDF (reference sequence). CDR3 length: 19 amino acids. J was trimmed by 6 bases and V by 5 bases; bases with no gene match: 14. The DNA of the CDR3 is TGTGCCACCAGCCCAGGACTAGCGGGAGGGCCGGGTCTTGGCAATGAGCAGTTCTTC. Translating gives CATSPGLAGGPGLGNEQFF.

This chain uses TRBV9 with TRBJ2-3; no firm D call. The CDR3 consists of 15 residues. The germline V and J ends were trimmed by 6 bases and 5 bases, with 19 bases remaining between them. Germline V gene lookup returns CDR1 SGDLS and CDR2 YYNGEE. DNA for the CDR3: TGTGCCAGCAAGCCTGTAGGAAGCCGCCTAGATACGCAGTATTTT. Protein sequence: CASKPVGSRLDTQYF. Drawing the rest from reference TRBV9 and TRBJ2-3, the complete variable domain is DSGVTQTPKHLITATGQRVTLRCSPRSGDLSVYWYQQSLDQGLQFLIQYYNGEERAKGNILERFSAQQFPDLHSELNLSSLELGDSALYFCASKPVGSRLDTQYFGPGTRLTVL.

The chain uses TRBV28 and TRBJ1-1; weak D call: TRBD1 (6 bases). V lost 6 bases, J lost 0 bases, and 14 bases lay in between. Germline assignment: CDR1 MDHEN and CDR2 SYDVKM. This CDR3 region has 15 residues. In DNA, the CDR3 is TGTGCCAGCAGCCGCCAACAGGGCTTGAACACTGAAGCTTTCTTT. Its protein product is CASSRQQGLNTEAFF.

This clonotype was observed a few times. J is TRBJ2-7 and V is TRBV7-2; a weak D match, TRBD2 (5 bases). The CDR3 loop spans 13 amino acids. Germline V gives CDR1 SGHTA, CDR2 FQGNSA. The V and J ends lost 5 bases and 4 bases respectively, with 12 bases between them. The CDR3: CASSGIARYEQYF. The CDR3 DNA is TGTGCCAGCAGCGGAATAGCGCGTTACGAGCAGTACTTC.

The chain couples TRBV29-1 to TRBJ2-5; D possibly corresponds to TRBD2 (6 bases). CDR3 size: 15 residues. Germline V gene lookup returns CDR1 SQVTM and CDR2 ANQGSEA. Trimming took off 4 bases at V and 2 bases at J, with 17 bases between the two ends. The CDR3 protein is CSVAGGAGPQETQYF. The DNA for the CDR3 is TGCAGCGTTGCCGGTGGAGCGGGCCCTCAAGAGACCCAGTACTTC.

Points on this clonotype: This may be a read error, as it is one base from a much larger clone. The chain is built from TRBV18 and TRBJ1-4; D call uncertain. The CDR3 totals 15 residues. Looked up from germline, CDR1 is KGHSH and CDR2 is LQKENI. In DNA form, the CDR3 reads TGTGCCAACTCACCTATGGGTCAGACTAATGAAAAACTGTTTTTT. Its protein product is CANSPMGQTNEKLFF.

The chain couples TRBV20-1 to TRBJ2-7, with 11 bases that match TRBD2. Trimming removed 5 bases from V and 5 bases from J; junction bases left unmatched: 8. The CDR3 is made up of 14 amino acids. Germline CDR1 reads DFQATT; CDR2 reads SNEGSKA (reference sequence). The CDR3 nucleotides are TGCAGTGCTCCTACTAGCGGGAGCGAGCACGAGCAGTACTTC. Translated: CSAPTSGSEHEQYF.

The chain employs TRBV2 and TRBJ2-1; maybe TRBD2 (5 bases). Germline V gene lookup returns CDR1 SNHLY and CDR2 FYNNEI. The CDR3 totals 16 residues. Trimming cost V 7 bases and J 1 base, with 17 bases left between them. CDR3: CASIWSKDSSYNEQFF. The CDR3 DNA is TGTGCCAGCATTTGGTCTAAGGACTCATCCTACAATGAGCAGTTCTTC.

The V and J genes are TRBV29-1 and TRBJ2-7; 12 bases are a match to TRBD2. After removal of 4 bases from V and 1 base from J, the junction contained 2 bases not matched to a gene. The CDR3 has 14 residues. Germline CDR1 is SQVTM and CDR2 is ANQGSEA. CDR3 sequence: CSVALAGGSYEQYF. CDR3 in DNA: TGCAGCGTTGCCCTAGCGGGAGGGTCCTACGAGCAGTACTTC.

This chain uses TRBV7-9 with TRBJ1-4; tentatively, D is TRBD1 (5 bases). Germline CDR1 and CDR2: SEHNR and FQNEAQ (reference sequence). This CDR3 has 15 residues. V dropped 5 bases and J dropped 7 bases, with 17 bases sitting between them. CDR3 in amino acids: CASSPLVGEGEKLFF. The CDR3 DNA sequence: TGTGCCAGCAGCCCCCTGGTGGGGGAGGGTGAAAAACTGTTTTTT.

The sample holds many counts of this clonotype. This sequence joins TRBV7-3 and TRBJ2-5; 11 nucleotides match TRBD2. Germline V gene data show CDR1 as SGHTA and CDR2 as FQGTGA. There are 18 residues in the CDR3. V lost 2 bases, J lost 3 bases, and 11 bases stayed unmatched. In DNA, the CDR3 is TGTGCCAGCAGCTTAGTCGGTGAGACTAGCGGGGACGAAGAGACCCAGTACTTC. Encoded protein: CASSLVGETSGDEETQYF.

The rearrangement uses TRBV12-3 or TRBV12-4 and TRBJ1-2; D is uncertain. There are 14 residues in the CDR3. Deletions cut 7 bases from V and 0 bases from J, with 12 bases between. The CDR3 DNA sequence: TGTGCCAGCACCCGGTCCCTAGCTAACTATGGCTACACCTTC. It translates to CASTRSLANYGYTF.

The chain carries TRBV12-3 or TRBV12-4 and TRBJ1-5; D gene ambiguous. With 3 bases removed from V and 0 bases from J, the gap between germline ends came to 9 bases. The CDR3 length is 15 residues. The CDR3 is CASSFGGPSNQPQHF. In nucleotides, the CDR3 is TGTGCCAGCAGTTTCGGAGGGCCTAGCAATCAGCCCCAGCATTTT.

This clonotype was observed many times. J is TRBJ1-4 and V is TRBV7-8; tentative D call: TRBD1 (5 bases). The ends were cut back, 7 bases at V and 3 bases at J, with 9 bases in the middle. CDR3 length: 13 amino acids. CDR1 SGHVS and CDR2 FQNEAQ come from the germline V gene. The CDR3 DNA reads TGTGCCAGCACTCGGGGGGCTAATGAAAAACTGTTTTTT. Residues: CASTRGANEKLFF.

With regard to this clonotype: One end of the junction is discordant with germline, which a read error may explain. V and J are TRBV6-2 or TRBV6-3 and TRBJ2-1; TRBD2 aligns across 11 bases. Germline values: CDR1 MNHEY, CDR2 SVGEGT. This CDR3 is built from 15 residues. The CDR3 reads CVSSTLAGEVNEQFF. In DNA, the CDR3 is TGTGTCAGCAGCACACTAGCGGGAGAAGTGAATGAGCAGTTCTTC.